This T cell receptor beta chain appears in the sequencing data of a study of OX40 agonist ivuxolimab in advanced cancers. Overall study: Patients got intravenous ivuxolimab at 0.01 to 10 mg/kg every 2 weeks.

The data were produced by immunoSEQ multiplex PCR, yet TCRdb's version contains in-frame clones alone and is incomplete. Among under 100,000 clones, 84% were seen once, and the ten largest hold approximately 0.51%. The CDR3 contains 15 residues. The V end lost 5 bases, the J end lost 9 bases, and 20 bases lay between the germline ends. Germline lookup yields CDR1 SGHTA and CDR2 FQGNSA. The sequences come from CD4+ or CD8+ T cells sorted from blood, collected in a trial of the OX40 agonist ivuxolimab. J is TRBJ1-5 and V is TRBV7-2, with D maybe TRBD1 (6 bases). This sequence originates from an adult with an advanced solid tumor such as melanoma, head and neck, liver or kidney cancer. The CDR3 nucleotides are TGTGCCAGCAGCCCAAGGGGGACGCCTCTATGGCCCCAGCATTTT. It specifies CASSPRGTPLWPQHF.